This T cell receptor beta chain was profiled in a study of CD8 T cells in ankylosing spondylitis. TCRdb reanalysed the 5' RACE reads using MiXCR and keeps one entry per CDR3 protein. The repertoire holds 150,000 to 200,000 distinct CDR3 sequences, with 13% as singletons. The CDR3 totals 14 residues. The germline V gene encodes CDR1 SGHAT and CDR2 FQNNGV. Trimming took 0 bases from V and 2 from J, leaving 7 bases between them. The V gene is TRBV11-2, the J gene TRBJ1-2, with unresolved D. The TCR comes from a male donor with ankylosing spondylitis or in good health (not recorded which). Sequenced material: blood, either unsorted or a sorted T cell fraction (not recorded which). Here the CDR3 reads CASSLEGGNYGYTF. CDR3 DNA: TGTGCCAGCAGCTTAGAAGGAGGGAACTATGGCTACACCTTC.